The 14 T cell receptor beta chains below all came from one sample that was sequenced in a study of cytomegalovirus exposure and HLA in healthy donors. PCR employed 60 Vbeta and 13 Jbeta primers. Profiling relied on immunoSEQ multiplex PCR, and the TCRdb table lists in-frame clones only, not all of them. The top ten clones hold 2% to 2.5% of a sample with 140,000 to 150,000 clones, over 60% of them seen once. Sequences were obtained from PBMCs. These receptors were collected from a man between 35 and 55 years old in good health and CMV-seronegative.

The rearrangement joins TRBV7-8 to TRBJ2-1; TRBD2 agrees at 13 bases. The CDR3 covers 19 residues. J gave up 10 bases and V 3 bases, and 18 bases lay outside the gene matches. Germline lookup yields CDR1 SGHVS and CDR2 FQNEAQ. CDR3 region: CASSLLGLAGAPPAGEQFF. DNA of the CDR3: TGTGCCAGCAGCTTGTTAGGACTAGCGGGAGCCCCTCCTGCTGGGGAGCAGTTCTTC.

The CDR3 sequence: CATQGPNTGELFF. In DNA, the CDR3 is TGTGCCACCCAGGGGCCTAACACCGGGGAGCTGTTTTTT. The chain couples TRBV28 to TRBJ2-2; tentative D call: TRBD1 (6 bases). This CDR3 contains 13 residues. The germline CDR1 and CDR2 sequences are MDHEN and SYDVKM. Trimming shortened V by 10 bases and J by 2 bases, and 11 bases separated the two germline ends.

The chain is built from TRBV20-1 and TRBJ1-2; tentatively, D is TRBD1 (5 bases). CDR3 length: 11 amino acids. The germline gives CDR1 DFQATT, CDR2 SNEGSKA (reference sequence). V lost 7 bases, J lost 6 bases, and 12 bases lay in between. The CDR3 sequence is CSGDGADGYTF. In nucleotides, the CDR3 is TGCAGTGGGGATGGGGCGGATGGCTACACCTTC.

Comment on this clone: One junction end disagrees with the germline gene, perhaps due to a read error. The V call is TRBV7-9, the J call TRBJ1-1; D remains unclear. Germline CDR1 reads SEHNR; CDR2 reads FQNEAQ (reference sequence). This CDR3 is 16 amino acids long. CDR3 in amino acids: CSSSLTLAISGTEAFF. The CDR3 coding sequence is TGTTCCAGCAGCTTAACTTTAGCTATAAGTGGCACTGAAGCTTTCTTT.

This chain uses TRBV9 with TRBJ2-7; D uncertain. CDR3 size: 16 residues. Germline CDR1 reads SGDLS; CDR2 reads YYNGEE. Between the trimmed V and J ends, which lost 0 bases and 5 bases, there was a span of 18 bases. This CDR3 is CASSVVFSGTNHEQYF. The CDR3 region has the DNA TGTGCCAGCAGCGTAGTGTTTTCGGGTACGAACCACGAGCAGTACTTC.

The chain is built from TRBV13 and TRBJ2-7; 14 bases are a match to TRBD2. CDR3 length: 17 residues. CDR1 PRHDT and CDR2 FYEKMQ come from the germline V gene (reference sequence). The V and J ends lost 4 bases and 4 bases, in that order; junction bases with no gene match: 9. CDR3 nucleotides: TGTGCCAGCAGCTCCCCGGAGGGGACTAGCGGGGGTTACGAGCAGTACTTC. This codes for CASSSPEGTSGGYEQYF.

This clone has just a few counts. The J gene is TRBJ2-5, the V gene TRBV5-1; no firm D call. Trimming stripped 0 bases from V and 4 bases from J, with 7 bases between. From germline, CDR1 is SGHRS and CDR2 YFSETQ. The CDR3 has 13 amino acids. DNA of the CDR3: TGCGCCAGCAGCTTGGCCGTCAGAGAGACCCAGTACTTC. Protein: CASSLAVRETQYF.

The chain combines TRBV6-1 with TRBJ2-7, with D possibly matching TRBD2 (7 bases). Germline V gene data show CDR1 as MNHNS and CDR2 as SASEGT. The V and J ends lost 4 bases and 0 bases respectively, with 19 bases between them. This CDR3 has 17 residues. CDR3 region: CASSGRIWGGTSYEQYF. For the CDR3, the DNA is TGTGCCAGCAGTGGGCGAATATGGGGGGGCACCTCCTACGAGCAGTACTTC.

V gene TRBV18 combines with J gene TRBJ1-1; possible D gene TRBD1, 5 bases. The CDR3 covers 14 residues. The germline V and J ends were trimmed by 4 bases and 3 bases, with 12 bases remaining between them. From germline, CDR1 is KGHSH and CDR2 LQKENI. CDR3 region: CASSLGGPDTEAFF. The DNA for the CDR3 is TGTGCCAGCTCACTGGGGGGTCCTGACACTGAAGCTTTCTTT.

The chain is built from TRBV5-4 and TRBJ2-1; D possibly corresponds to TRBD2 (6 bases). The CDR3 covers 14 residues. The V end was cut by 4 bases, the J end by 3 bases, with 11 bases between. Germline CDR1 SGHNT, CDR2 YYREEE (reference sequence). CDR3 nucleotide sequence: TGTGCCAGCAGCGGAGCTAGCGTCTACAATGAGCAGTTCTTC. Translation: CASSGASVYNEQFF. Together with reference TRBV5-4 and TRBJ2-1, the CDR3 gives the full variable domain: ETGVTQSPTHLIKTRGQQVTLRCSSQSGHNTVSWYQQALGQGPQFIFQYYREEENGRGNFPPRFSGLQFPNYSSELNVNALELDDSALYLCASSGASVYNEQFFGPGTRLTVL.

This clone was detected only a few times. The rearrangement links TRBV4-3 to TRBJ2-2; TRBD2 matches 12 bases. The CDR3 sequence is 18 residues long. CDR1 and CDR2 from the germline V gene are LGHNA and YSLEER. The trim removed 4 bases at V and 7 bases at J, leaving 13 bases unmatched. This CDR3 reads CASSPKPLAGGPDGELFF. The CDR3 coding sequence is TGCGCCAGCAGCCCCAAGCCCCTAGCGGGAGGGCCAGACGGGGAGCTGTTTTTT.

This CDR3 reads CASSLGGGGGQETQYF. The CDR3 bases are TGTGCCAGCAGCTTAGGAGGGGGGGGAGGACAAGAGACCCAGTACTTC. The chain joins TRBV7-9 to TRBJ2-5; possible D gene TRBD2, 7 bases. CDR1 is SEHNR, CDR2 FQNEAQ, per germline (reference sequence). The CDR3 is 16 amino acids. Trimming pared 1 base from V and 2 bases from J, leaving 14 bases between.

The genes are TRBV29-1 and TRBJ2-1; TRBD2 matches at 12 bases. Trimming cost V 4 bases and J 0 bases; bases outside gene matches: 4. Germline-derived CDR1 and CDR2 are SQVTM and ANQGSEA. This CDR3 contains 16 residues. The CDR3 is CSVAETSGSSYNEQFF. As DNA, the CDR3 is TGCAGCGTTGCGGAGACTAGCGGGAGCTCCTACAATGAGCAGTTCTTC.

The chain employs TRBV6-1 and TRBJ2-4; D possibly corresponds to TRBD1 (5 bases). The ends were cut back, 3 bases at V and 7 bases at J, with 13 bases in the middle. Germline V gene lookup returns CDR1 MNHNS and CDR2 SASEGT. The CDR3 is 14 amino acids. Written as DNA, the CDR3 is TGTGCCAGCAGTGATTATAGGACAATGAACATTCAGTACTTC. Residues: CASSDYRTMNIQYF.